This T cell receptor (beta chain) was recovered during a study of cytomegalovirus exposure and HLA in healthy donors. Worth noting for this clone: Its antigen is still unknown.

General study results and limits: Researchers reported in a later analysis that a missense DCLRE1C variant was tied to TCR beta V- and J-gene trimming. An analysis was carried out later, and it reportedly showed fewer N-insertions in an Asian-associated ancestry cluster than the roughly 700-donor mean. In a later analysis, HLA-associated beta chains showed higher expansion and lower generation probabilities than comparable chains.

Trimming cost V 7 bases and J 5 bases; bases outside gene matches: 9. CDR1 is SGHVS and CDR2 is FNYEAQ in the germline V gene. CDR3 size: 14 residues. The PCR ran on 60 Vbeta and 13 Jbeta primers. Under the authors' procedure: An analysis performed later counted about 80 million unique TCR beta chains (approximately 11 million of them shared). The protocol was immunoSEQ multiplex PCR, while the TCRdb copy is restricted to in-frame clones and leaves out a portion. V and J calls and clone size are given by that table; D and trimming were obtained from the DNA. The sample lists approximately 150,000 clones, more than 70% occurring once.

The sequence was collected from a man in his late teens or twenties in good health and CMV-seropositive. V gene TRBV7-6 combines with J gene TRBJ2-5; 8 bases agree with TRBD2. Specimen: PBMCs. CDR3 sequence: CASTLSGKRETQYF. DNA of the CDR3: TGTGCCAGCACCCTTAGCGGGAAAAGGGAGACCCAGTACTTC.